What follows is one T cell receptor (beta chain) and its context. V was trimmed by 1 base and J by 10 bases, leaving 14 bases between them. The germline gives CDR1 SGHTA, CDR2 FQGNSA. This CDR3 is built from 15 residues. This entry is derived from a study of identical twins. There were only healthy Caucasians among the donors. Template switching added a universal primer site, and cDNA bore unique molecular identifiers. TCRdb recomputed calls from the 5' RACE reads with MiXCR, one row per CDR3 protein. The sample lists a few hundred thousand distinct CDR3 sequences, under 8.5% occurring once. These sequences were also reported in another study, on T cells expressing NK-cell markers.

The sample taken for sequencing was CD8+ T cells sorted from blood. The J gene is TRBJ1-6, the V gene TRBV7-2, with unresolved D. The clonotype originates from a woman in her late teens or twenties in good health. Here the CDR3 reads CASSLGTDFGSPLHF. In nucleotides, the CDR3 is TGTGCCAGCAGCTTAGGAACCGACTTCGGGTCACCCCTCCACTTT.